This passage covers 20 T cell receptor beta chains from one sample sequenced in a study of blood T cell repertoires in COVID-19. Sequencing was performed with immunoSEQ multiplex PCR; in TCRdb, only in-frame clones are kept and a portion is missing. The table lists fewer than 250,000 clones, roughly nine tenths of them singletons. The sequencing sample was made of peripheral blood. The receptors originated from a woman aged 50 to 60 with acute or convalescent COVID-19.

The gene calls are TRBV6-2 or TRBV6-3 and TRBJ1-2; D uncertain. Trimming removed 3 bases from V and 4 bases from J, with 18 bases in between. The germline CDR1 and CDR2 sequences are MNHEY and SVGEGT. CDR3 length equals 16 residues. The chain's CDR3 is CASSYPDLYSGYGYTF. The CDR3 DNA follows: TGTGCCAGCAGTTATCCCGACCTCTACAGCGGCTATGGCTACACCTTC.

The genes are TRBV5-1 and TRBJ1-3; D may be TRBD1 (6 bases). Trimming removed 4 bases at V and 2 bases at J, with 13 bases between. CDR1 is SGHRS and CDR2 is YFSETQ in the germline V gene. The CDR3 length is 15 residues. Here the CDR3 reads CASSILTGAGNTIYF. In nucleotides, the CDR3 is TGCGCCAGCAGCATCTTGACAGGCGCTGGAAACACCATATATTTT.

The chain couples TRBV11-2 to TRBJ2-1; weak D call: TRBD2 (6 bases). Trimming left V 6 bases short and J 8 bases short, with 20 bases between. The CDR3 spans 15 residues. The germline V gene encodes CDR1 SGHAT and CDR2 FQNNGV. CDR3 in amino acids: CASSLAAGGADEQFF. As DNA, the CDR3 is TGTGCCAGCAGTCTCGCGGCGGGCGGGGCCGATGAGCAGTTCTTC.

V usage is TRBV30 and J usage is TRBJ2-1; perhaps TRBD2 as D (8 bases). The CDR3 spans 20 residues. The V gene lost 2 bases and the J gene lost 6 bases, with 32 bases spanning the gap. Per germline, CDR1 GTSNPN and CDR2 SVGIG (reference sequence). The CDR3 region has the DNA TGTGCCTGGAGTCCATTATTCGGCGGGAGGTTTGAGCACAGGGGCAATGAGCAGTTCTTC. Protein sequence: CAWSPLFGGRFEHRGNEQFF.

This clone was seen only once. The rearrangement uses TRBV9 and TRBJ2-1, with 7 positions matching TRBD2. The V gene's germline CDR1 is SGDLS and CDR2 YYNGEE. This CDR3 has 16 residues. V gave up 3 bases and J gave up 4 bases; unmatched junction bases: 10. The CDR3 DNA is TGTGCCAGCAGCGGAGGAGGCGGGGGAGTTTACAATGAGCAGTTCTTC. Translation gives CASSGGGGGVYNEQFF.

The chain employs TRBV25-1 and TRBJ1-4, with D possibly being TRBD1 (5 bases). The germline gives CDR1 MGHDK, CDR2 SYGVNS. CDR3 size: 14 residues. V lost 1 base, J lost 4 bases, and 7 bases lay in between. DNA for the CDR3: TGTGCCAGCAGTGAATCGGGGGGTAATGAAAAACTGTTTTTT. This sequence encodes CASSESGGNEKLFF.

This clone occurred once. The chain carries TRBV19 and TRBJ2-2, with TRBD2 as a possible D gene (6 bases). Germline loops: CDR1 LNHDA, CDR2 SQIVND (reference sequence). The CDR3 is 15 amino acids. Trimming stripped 6 bases from V and 6 bases from J, with 17 bases between. The DNA of the CDR3 is TGTGCCAGTAGCCCGATCGGGGGTTTGGCCGGGGAGCTGTTTTTT. Translated, it gives CASSPIGGLAGELFF.

The CDR3 DNA reads as TGTGCCAGCAGTTACTCTGCCCAGGGAGGTTTTGGCTACACCTTC. Its translation: CASSYSAQGGFGYTF. This sequence joins TRBV6-5 and TRBJ1-2; possibly TRBD1 for D (5 bases). Trimming removed 0 bases at V and 7 bases at J, with 15 bases between. The length of the CDR3 is 15 residues. The germline V gene encodes CDR1 MNHEY and CDR2 SVGAGI.

This chain joins TRBV18 and TRBJ2-1; the match to TRBD1 covers 8 bases. The CDR3 consists of 16 residues. CDR1 is KGHSH, CDR2 LQKENI, per germline. V lost 6 bases to trimming and J lost 0 bases; unmatched junction nucleotides: 7. Written as DNA, the CDR3 is TGTGCCAGCTCTCCGAGGACAGGGAGCTCCTACAATGAGCAGTTCTTC. This codes for CASSPRTGSSYNEQFF. The full variable domain, with the rest looked up from reference TRBV18 and TRBJ2-1, is NAGVMQNPRHLVRRRGQEARLRCSPMKGHSHVYWYRQLPEEGLKFMVYLQKENIIDESGMPKERFSAEFPKEGPSILRIQQVVRGDSAAYFCASSPRTGSSYNEQFFGPGTRLTVL.

The chain has TRBV29-1 and TRBJ2-2, with D perhaps matching TRBD2 (7 bases). Germline assignment: CDR1 SQVTM and CDR2 ANQGSEA. This CDR3 has 16 amino acids. Between the trimmed V and J ends, which lost 0 bases and 2 bases, there was a span of 13 bases. The CDR3 DNA reads as TGCAGCGTTGAAGATCTGGGGGGGCGCAACACCGGGGAGCTGTTTTTT. Protein sequence: CSVEDLGGRNTGELFF.

The J gene is TRBJ1-3, the V gene TRBV7-9; 7 bases align to TRBD1. Germline V gene data show CDR1 as SEHNR and CDR2 as FQNEAQ (reference sequence). The CDR3 is 14 amino acids. J gave up 2 bases and V 4 bases, and 2 bases lay outside the gene matches. The CDR3 region is CASSSRGAGNTIYF. DNA for the CDR3: TGTGCCAGCAGCTCCAGGGGGGCTGGAAACACCATATATTTT.

The V and J genes are TRBV9 and TRBJ2-2, with TRBD1 identical over 8 bases. The CDR3 length is 13 residues. The germline V gene has CDR1 SGDLS and CDR2 YYNGEE. V lost 4 bases to trimming and J lost 8 bases; unmatched junction nucleotides: 4. CDR3 residues: CASSPRQGGELFF. The CDR3 nucleotides read TGTGCCAGCAGCCCCAGACAGGGGGGGGAGCTGTTTTTT.

This chain connects TRBV19 to TRBJ1-5, with TRBD1 matching over 7 bases. Germline values: CDR1 LNHDA, CDR2 SQIVND (reference sequence). The CDR3 length is 18 residues. V lost 4 bases, J lost 1 base, and 13 bases stayed unmatched. In DNA, the CDR3 is TGTGCCAGTAGTACTTTCCCTCTTGACAGGGAAAGCAATCAGCCCCAGCATTTT. Protein sequence: CASSTFPLDRESNQPQHF.

The V call is TRBV2, the J call TRBJ1-5; 12 bases align to TRBD1. The ends lost 4 bases at V and 0 bases at J; junction bases unmatched: 7. The CDR3 spans 18 residues. In germline, CDR1 is SNHLY, CDR2 FYNNEI. The chain's CDR3 is CASSAGTGGRYSNQPQHF. The CDR3 nucleotides are TGTGCCAGCAGTGCCGGGACAGGGGGCCGATATAGCAATCAGCCCCAGCATTTT.

V usage is TRBV6-4 and J usage is TRBJ1-5, with D perhaps TRBD1 (6 bases). Trimming removed 4 bases at V and 2 bases at J, with 12 bases between. Germline loops: CDR1 MRHNA, CDR2 SNTAGT. CDR3 length equals 15 residues. CDR3 in amino acids: CASSAGDRGNQPQHF. In DNA, the CDR3 is TGTGCCAGCAGTGCAGGGGACCGTGGCAATCAGCCCCAGCATTTT.

V usage is TRBV5-5 and J usage is TRBJ2-6, with a possible D match to TRBD2 (6 bases). Looked up from germline, CDR1 is SGHKS and CDR2 is YYEKEE (reference sequence). V lost 3 bases and J lost 1, with 20 bases in between. This CDR3 is 19 amino acids long. CDR3 sequence: CASSWEAQSFSSGANVLTF. In DNA form, the CDR3 reads TGTGCCAGCAGCTGGGAGGCGCAGTCCTTCTCTTCTGGGGCCAACGTCCTGACTTTC.

The chain uses TRBV5-1 and TRBJ1-1; D gene unclear. Germline V gene data show CDR1 as SGHRS and CDR2 as YFSETQ. The V gene lost 2 bases and the J gene lost 4 bases, with 12 bases spanning the gap. This CDR3 is 14 amino acids long. CDR3 bases: TGCGCCAGCAGCTTTGCAGCGACTGGCACTGAAGCTTTCTTT. Its protein is CASSFAATGTEAFF.

The gene calls are TRBV19 and TRBJ1-1; TRBD1 agrees at 9 bases. After removal of 10 bases from V and 5 bases from J, the junction contained 8 bases not matched to a gene. Germline loops: CDR1 LNHDA, CDR2 SQIVND (reference sequence). This CDR3 contains 13 residues. The CDR3 DNA follows: TGTGCCACTAAAACAGGGGGCGAGACTGAAGCTTTCTTT. Translation: CATKTGGETEAFF.

This clone was detected a few times. The J gene is TRBJ2-5, the V gene TRBV10-3; the D gene is possibly TRBD1 (6 bases). This CDR3 has 14 residues. In germline, CDR1 is ENHRY, CDR2 SYGVKD. V was shortened by 10 bases and J by 2 bases, with 17 bases between the two germline ends. For the CDR3, the DNA is TGTGCCACCAAAGGGGGTGGTGTACAAGAGACCCAGTACTTC. Amino acid sequence: CATKGGGVQETQYF.

The chain uses TRBV19 and TRBJ1-5; D is possibly TRBD1 (5 bases). The germline CDR1 and CDR2 sequences are LNHDA and SQIVND (reference sequence). Trimming left V 9 bases short and J 6 bases short, with 18 bases between. There are 14 residues in the CDR3. The CDR3, as DNA: TGTGCCAGCGAGGTGACAGTTAATGGTCAGCCCCAGCATTTT. It translates to CASEVTVNGQPQHF.